This T cell receptor beta chain was identified during a study of neurological immune-mediated disorders. Germline loops: CDR1 SGHKS, CDR2 YYEKEE (reference sequence). The germline V and J ends were trimmed by 5 bases and 2 bases, with 14 bases remaining between them. The CDR3 totals 14 residues. The sorted libraries were made from 1 million CD4+ or CD8+ T cells. There are many counts of this clonotype. cDNA was made by 5'RACE with 10-nucleotide random UMIs. MiXCR, run by TCRdb on the 5' RACE reads, gives a single entry per CDR3 protein. The sample has 40,000 or so distinct CDR3 sequences; more than 4.5% are singletons.

The gene calls are TRBV5-5 and TRBJ2-7, with D perhaps given as TRBD1 or TRBD2 (5 bases each). Sequencing was carried out using CD4+ T cells from blood. The sequence was collected from a man aged 18 to 30 in good health. CDR3 DNA sequence: TGTGCCAGCAGGGATCCGGGACGGGCCTACGAGCAGTACTTC. Encoded protein: CASRDPGRAYEQYF.